This T cell receptor beta chain was retrieved from a study of Graves' ophthalmopathy and Graves' hyperthyroidism. The sequenced template was RNA, covering the TCR beta CDR3 region. After a first-round RT-PCR with HTBI primers, a second-round multiplex PCR was run. In TCRdb, the multiplex PCR reads were re-called with MiXCR into one record per CDR3 protein. This table holds over 450,000 distinct CDR3 sequences, approximately 15% found once. With V trimmed by 5 bases and J by 4 bases, 5 bases remained unmatched. The CDR3 runs to 14 residues. Germline assignment: CDR1 MGHDK and CDR2 SYGVNS. This clonotype was picked up many times.

The sample consisted of blood. This rearrangement joins TRBV25-1 to TRBJ1-2, with 9 nucleotides matching TRBD1. The source of this sequence is a woman aged 25 to 45 with Graves' ophthalmopathy. CDR3 in DNA: TGTGCCAGCAGTAACCGGGACAGGGCCTATGGCTACACCTTC. Translating gives CASSNRDRAYGYTF.